The table lists the clone carrying this T cell receptor beta chain with many counts. Its antigen remains unidentified. TCRdb reprocessed the 5' RACE reads with MiXCR, giving one entry per CDR3 protein. The table includes around 8,800 distinct CDR3 sequences, roughly 4.3% detected once. This sample was included in a study of spatial heterogeneity in lung cancer. About the research overall: Beta-chain sequences consistently outnumbered alpha-chain sequences in detection.

Time point here: sample taken at primary tumor resection. Whole RNA was taken from tumor, nontumor lung or frozen PBMC; it was then sequenced unsorted. This CDR3 contains 15 residues. The V segment lost 7 bases and the J segment 3 bases; nucleotides outside the gene matches: 5. From germline, CDR1 is SNHLY and CDR2 FYNNEI. Study-wide results and caveats: Ubiquitous and regional nonsynonymous mutations were tracked by counts of ubiquitous and regional expanded TCRs, respectively. Mutation counts in tumors were tracked by counts of expanded intratumoral alpha and beta TCRs.

V and J are TRBV2 and TRBJ2-1; the match to TRBD2 covers 11 bases. This sample comprised lung tumor tissue, obtained at surgery. The TCR sequence derives from a female donor with early-stage non-small cell lung cancer. The CDR3 nucleotides read TGTGCCAGCATCCCAACTAGCGGGAGCTACAATGAGCAGTTCTTC. Its protein product is CASIPTSGSYNEQFF.